The 24 T cell receptor beta chains given below trace back to one sample, sequenced in a study of T-cell reconstitution after alpha-beta-depleted transplantation in children. As it was prepared, the TCRbeta library received unique molecular identifiers. TCRdb reprocessed the PCR reads with MiXCR, giving one entry per CDR3 protein. The sample comprises about 500,000 distinct CDR3 sequences, over 9.5% of which are singletons, and approximately 14% rests with the top ten. Sequenced material: PBMCs, mostly from graft donor cells, taken 180 days after TCRalphabeta/CD19-depleted stem cell transplant. The source is a female patient aged 2 to 10 who had a stem cell transplant for aplastic anemia, so the T cells may come from the graft donor.

This clonotype was observed a handful of times. This chain links TRBV10-3 with TRBJ2-5; D unclear. The V end lost 3 bases, the J end lost 1 base, and 6 bases lay between the germline ends. The V gene's germline CDR1 is ENHRY and CDR2 SYGVKD. The CDR3 consists of 13 residues. The CDR3 loop reads CAISDGGQETQYF. Here the CDR3 DNA reads TGTGCCATCAGTGACGGCGGCCAAGAGACCCAGTACTTC.

This clonotype was picked up many times. The chain is built from TRBV7-2 and TRBJ1-5; D not certain. The CDR3 runs 12 residues. V lost 4 bases and J 7 bases, leaving 8 bases between the germline ends. Germline CDR1 and CDR2: SGHTA and FQGNSA. The CDR3 sequence is CASSSYDQPQHF. DNA for the CDR3: TGTGCCAGCAGCTCCTATGACCAGCCCCAGCATTTT. Full variable domain (outside the CDR3, taken from reference TRBV7-2 and TRBJ1-5): GAGVSQSPSNKVTEKGKDVELRCDPISGHTALYWYRQSLGQGLEFLIYFQGNSAPDKSGLPSDRFSAERTGGSVSTLTIQRTQQEDSAVYLCASSSYDQPQHFGDGTRLSIL.

The chain couples TRBV12-3 or TRBV12-4 to TRBJ1-6; TRBD1 might be the D (6 bases). The V end was cut by 5 bases, the J end by 5 bases, with 16 bases between. The CDR3 has 16 residues. The CDR3 DNA reads as TGTGCCAGCAGTCCCTGGGACACCCTCGATAATTCACCCCTCCACTTT. As protein: CASSPWDTLDNSPLHF.

This clonotype was counted only a few times. CDR3 nucleotide sequence: TGTGCCAGCGGGGCCTCGGGCAATCAGCCCCAGCATTTT. It translates to CASGASGNQPQHF. The V call is TRBV12-3 or TRBV12-4, the J call TRBJ1-5; perhaps TRBD1 as D (5 bases). V was shortened by 8 bases and J by 2 bases, with 10 bases between the two germline ends. The CDR3 extends over 13 amino acids.

This clonotype showed up many times. The chain recombines TRBV20-1 with TRBJ1-1; the D gene is possibly TRBD1 (5 bases). The CDR3 has 14 residues. Germline V gene sequence: CDR1 DFQATT, CDR2 SNEGSKA (reference sequence). Trimming shortened V by 0 bases and J by 1 base, and 9 bases separated the two germline ends. The CDR3 is CSARDNRPNTEAFF. The CDR3 DNA reads as TGCAGTGCTAGAGATAACAGGCCGAACACTGAAGCTTTCTTT.

This clonotype has a handful of counts. V usage is TRBV29-1 and J usage is TRBJ1-2, with 7 bases that match TRBD1. V lost 4 bases and J lost 5; bases outside the gene matches: 19. Germline V gene lookup returns CDR1 SQVTM and CDR2 ANQGSEA. The CDR3 has 17 residues. CDR3 residues: CSVGRGQDQLGVYGYTF. CDR3 sequence (DNA): TGCAGCGTTGGCAGAGGACAGGACCAGTTGGGAGTTTATGGCTACACCTTC.

J is TRBJ1-2 and V is TRBV28; D is unclear. The CDR3 is 13 amino acids. Germline-derived CDR1 and CDR2 are MDHEN and SYDVKM. Deletions cut 1 base from V and 4 bases from J, with 7 bases between. This CDR3 is CASSLSGIYGYTF. CDR3 sequence (DNA): TGTGCCAGCAGTTTATCCGGGATCTATGGCTACACCTTC.

The sample holds a few counts of this clonotype. This chain uses TRBV15 with TRBJ2-3; no clear D. The germline V and J ends were trimmed by 7 bases and 0 bases, with 17 bases remaining between them. The germline V gene encodes CDR1 LNHNV and CDR2 YYDKDF (reference sequence). CDR3 length equals 16 residues. The CDR3, as DNA: TGTGCCACCACCTCCGCCCAGCTCCATAGCACAGATACGCAGTATTTT. Protein: CATTSAQLHSTDTQYF.

This clonotype has a handful of counts. The V call is TRBV15, the J call TRBJ2-7; 10 nucleotides align to TRBD2. V trimming: 4 bases; J trimming: 3 bases; junction bases outside the gene matches: 6. CDR1 and CDR2 from the germline V gene are LNHNV and YYDKDF (reference sequence). The length of the CDR3 is 15 residues. DNA of the CDR3: TGTGCCACCAGCACGGGGACTAGCGTTTACTACGAGCAGTACTTC. Its protein product is CATSTGTSVYYEQYF.

The chain recombines TRBV6-2 or TRBV6-3 with TRBJ2-1, with D possibly being TRBD1 (6 bases). Trimming shortened V by 1 base and J by 9 bases, and 16 bases separated the two germline ends. This CDR3 is built from 15 residues. Germline-derived CDR1 and CDR2 are MNHEY and SVGEGT. The CDR3 nucleotides read TGTGCCAGCAGTTACTACGTTATACAGGGAATTGAGCAGTTCTTC. Its protein product is CASSYYVIQGIEQFF.

The J gene is TRBJ1-4, the V gene TRBV7-2; TRBD1 might be the D (5 bases). The CDR3 length is 15 residues. Germline assignment: CDR1 SGHTA and CDR2 FQGNSA. V shed 6 bases and J shed 0 bases, with 11 bases lying between them. The CDR3 loop reads CASRRDPTTNEKLFF. The CDR3 DNA sequence: TGTGCCAGCAGGAGGGACCCCACAACTAATGAAAAACTGTTTTTT.

This clonotype was seen a handful of times. CDR3 sequence (DNA): TGTGCCAGCAGCTTGAGGGGGATCGGAAACACCATATATTTT. Residues: CASSLRGIGNTIYF. The V gene is TRBV11-2, the J gene TRBJ1-3; maybe TRBD1 (6 bases). Germline CDR1 and CDR2: SGHAT and FQNNGV. There are 14 residues in the CDR3. V gave up 3 bases and J gave up 4 bases, with 10 bases separating them.

The gene calls are TRBV3-1 and TRBJ2-5, with TRBD1 as a possible D gene (6 bases). V dropped 7 bases and J dropped 2 bases, with 17 bases sitting between them. This CDR3 is built from 15 residues. CDR1 is LGHDT and CDR2 is YNNKEL in the germline V gene (reference sequence). As DNA, the CDR3 is TGTGCCAGCAACCGAGAAGGGGGACCACAAGAGACCCAGTACTTC. This encodes CASNREGGPQETQYF.

The chain joins TRBV20-1 to TRBJ2-3, with D tentatively TRBD1 (5 bases). The CDR3 has 14 amino acids. Trimming pared 7 bases from V and 2 bases from J, leaving 16 bases between. The germline V gene encodes CDR1 DFQATT and CDR2 SNEGSKA (reference sequence). CDR3 protein: CSVSTTTVTDTQYF. The CDR3 DNA sequence: TGCAGTGTCTCCACGACGACAGTCACAGATACGCAGTATTTT.

This clonotype was observed a few times. The J gene is TRBJ1-2, the V gene TRBV11-2, with D possibly matching TRBD1 (5 bases). The CDR3 length is 17 residues. Per the germline V gene, CDR1 is SGHAT and CDR2 is FQNNGV. V was shortened by 2 bases and J by 6 bases, with 22 bases between the two germline ends. CDR3 sequence (DNA): TGTGCCAGCAGCTTATCTAGAGCTACAGGAAGAAAACATGGCTACACCTTC. Translating it yields CASSLSRATGRKHGYTF. Combining the CDR3 with reference TRBV11-2 and TRBJ1-2 gives the whole variable domain EAGVAQSPRYKIIEKRQSVAFWCNPISGHATLYWYQQILGQGPKLLIQFQNNGVVDDSQLPKDRFSAERLKGVDSTLKIQPAKLEDSAVYLCASSLSRATGRKHGYTFGSGTRLTVV.

The chain has TRBV18 and TRBJ2-1, with D hard to call. V was cut by 3 bases and J by 6 bases, with 12 bases left in between. This CDR3 contains 14 residues. The germline CDR1 and CDR2 sequences are KGHSH and LQKENI. CDR3 loop: CASSPPNLGNEQFF. CDR3 DNA: TGTGCCAGCTCACCGCCCAATTTAGGCAATGAGCAGTTCTTC.

The rearrangement links TRBV18 to TRBJ2-5; TRBD1 agrees at 8 bases. This CDR3 region has 17 residues. Trimming took 3 bases from V and 1 from J; bases not matched to a gene: 10. The V gene's germline CDR1 is KGHSH and CDR2 LQKENI. The CDR3 region has the DNA TGTGCCAGCTCACCGATAAGGACAGGGAGCGTCCAAGAGACCCAGTACTTC. Translating gives CASSPIRTGSVQETQYF. Drawing the rest from reference TRBV18 and TRBJ2-5, the complete variable domain is NAGVMQNPRHLVRRRGQEARLRCSPMKGHSHVYWYRQLPEEGLKFMVYLQKENIIDESGMPKERFSAEFPKEGPSILRIQQVVRGDSAAYFCASSPIRTGSVQETQYFGPGTRLLVL.

Only a few counts were recorded for this clonotype. The J gene is TRBJ2-3, the V gene TRBV7-2, with a possible D match to TRBD1 (5 bases). Trimming took 8 bases from V and 2 from J, leaving 11 bases between them. Germline lookup yields CDR1 SGHTA and CDR2 FQGNSA. This CDR3 is built from 13 residues. The CDR3 loop is CASPAGPTDTQYF. The CDR3 nucleotides read TGTGCCAGCCCGGCAGGGCCCACAGATACGCAGTATTTT.

The CDR3 spells CAISESTGFEQYV. Written as DNA, the CDR3 is TGTGCCATCAGTGAGTCGACAGGGTTCGAGCAGTACGTC. The chain uses TRBV10-3 and TRBJ2-7; TRBD1 matches 7 bases. From germline, CDR1 is ENHRY and CDR2 SYGVKD. The CDR3 extends over 13 amino acids. The J segment lost 6 bases and the V segment lost 0 bases, leaving 2 bases of the junction unmatched.

This clonotype was seen a few times. The rearrangement uses TRBV29-1 and TRBJ2-3; 7 positions agree with TRBD1. Per the germline V gene, CDR1 is SQVTM and CDR2 is ANQGSEA. V was clipped by 7 bases and J by 1 base; unmatched bases: 11. The CDR3 is 15 amino acids. CDR3 coding DNA: TGCAGCGGGTCTCCGGGCCAGGGGGGCACAGATACGCAGTATTTT. Translating it yields CSGSPGQGGTDTQYF.

This clonotype was seen ten or more times. The rearrangement links TRBV5-1 to TRBJ2-1; possible D gene TRBD1, 5 bases. V was pared by 2 bases and J by 4 bases, with 16 bases between. This CDR3 region has 16 residues. The germline V gene has CDR1 SGHRS and CDR2 YFSETQ. The CDR3 DNA reads TGCGCCAGCAGCTTTTGGGGCGGCGGAGTTTACAATGAGCAGTTCTTC. It is translated as CASSFWGGGVYNEQFF.

This clonotype was picked up a small number of times. The chain carries TRBV5-1 and TRBJ2-2; D remains ambiguous. Germline-derived CDR1 and CDR2 are SGHRS and YFSETQ. The CDR3 contains 14 residues. V lost 0 bases to trimming and J lost 3 bases, with 6 bases between them. This chain's CDR3 is CASSLGAHTGELFF. CDR3 in DNA: TGCGCCAGCAGCTTGGGGGCGCACACCGGGGAGCTGTTTTTT.

The rearrangement uses TRBV7-9 and TRBJ2-2, with 11 bases aligning to TRBD2. CDR3 length: 16 residues. Germline CDR1 reads SEHNR; CDR2 reads FQNEAQ (reference sequence). Trimming took 5 bases from V and 2 from J; bases not matched to a gene: 4. As DNA, the CDR3 is TGTGCCAGCAGCGCGACTAGCGGGATAAACACCGGGGAGCTGTTTTTT. It translates to CASSATSGINTGELFF.

This clonotype was counted only a few times. This chain joins TRBV28 and TRBJ1-3, with D perhaps matching TRBD1 (5 bases). Germline V gene data show CDR1 as MDHEN and CDR2 as SYDVKM. V was pared by 5 bases and J by 0 bases, with 14 bases between. This CDR3 is built from 16 residues. The CDR3 is CASSRRQIPSGNTIYF. The CDR3, as DNA: TGTGCCAGCAGTAGGAGACAGATTCCCTCTGGAAACACCATATATTTT. Full variable domain (remainder filled in from reference TRBV28 and TRBJ1-3): DVKVTQSSRYLVKRTGEKVFLECVQDMDHENMFWYRQDPGLGLRLIYFSYDVKMKEKGDIPEGYSVSREKKERFSLILESASTNQTSMYLCASSRRQIPSGNTIYFGEGSWLTVV.